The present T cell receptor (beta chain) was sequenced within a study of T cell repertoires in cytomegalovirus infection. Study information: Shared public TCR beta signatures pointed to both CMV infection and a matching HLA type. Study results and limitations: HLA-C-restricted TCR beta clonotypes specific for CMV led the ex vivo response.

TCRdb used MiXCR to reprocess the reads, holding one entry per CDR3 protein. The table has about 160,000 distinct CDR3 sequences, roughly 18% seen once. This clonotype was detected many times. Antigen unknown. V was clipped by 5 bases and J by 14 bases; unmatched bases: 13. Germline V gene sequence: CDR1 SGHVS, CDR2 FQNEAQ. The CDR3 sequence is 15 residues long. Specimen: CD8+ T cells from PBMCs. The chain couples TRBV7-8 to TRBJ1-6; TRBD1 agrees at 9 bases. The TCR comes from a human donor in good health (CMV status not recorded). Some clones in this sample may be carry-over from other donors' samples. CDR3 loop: CASSRTGGLSGSLHF. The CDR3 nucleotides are TGTGCCAGCAGCCGAACAGGGGGCCTTAGTGGGTCCCTCCACTTT.